The 20 T cell receptor beta chains given below trace back to one sample, sequenced in a study of blood T cell repertoires in COVID-19. Using immunoSEQ multiplex PCR, the repertoire was profiled, and TCRdb retains in-frame clones only, with some absent. The table has about 330,000 clones, around 89% seen once. Sequenced sample: peripheral blood. The receptors here all came from a man aged 18 to 30 who had recovered from COVID-19.

J is TRBJ1-1 and V is TRBV7-9, with 8 bases lining up with TRBD1. V trimming: 2 bases; J trimming: 10 bases; junction bases outside the gene matches: 0. Germline CDR1 and CDR2: SEHNR and FQNEAQ (reference sequence). The CDR3 extends over 11 amino acids. CDR3 bases: TGTGCCAGCAGCTTAACAGGGGGAGCTTTCTTT. Translated, it gives CASSLTGGAFF.

The chain is built from TRBV9 and TRBJ2-1; the match to TRBD2 covers 10 bases. The CDR3 consists of 14 residues. Germline loops: CDR1 SGDLS, CDR2 YYNGEE. Losses at the gene ends were 3 bases for V and 9 bases for J; bases not matched to a gene: 6. The CDR3 reads CASSDLLAGSEQFF. For the CDR3, the DNA is TGTGCCAGCAGCGATTTACTAGCGGGAAGTGAGCAGTTCTTC.

J is TRBJ2-7 and V is TRBV6-5; TRBD1 agrees at 8 bases. Germline lookup yields CDR1 MNHEY and CDR2 SVGAGI. This CDR3 comprises 13 residues. V was clipped by 6 bases and J by 0 bases; unmatched bases: 1. The CDR3 spells CASSGQGSYEQYF. The CDR3 DNA reads TGTGCCAGCAGCGGACAGGGCTCCTACGAGCAGTACTTC.

The V and J genes are TRBV7-8 and TRBJ1-6; D might be TRBD1 (6 bases). Trimming stripped 5 bases from V and 7 bases from J, with 18 bases between. The CDR3 totals 16 residues. Germline-derived CDR1 and CDR2 are SGHVS and FQNEAQ. Here the CDR3 DNA reads TGTGCCAGCAGCATGACGCAGGGGTCCCCAAATTCACCCCTCCACTTT. Amino acid sequence: CASSMTQGSPNSPLHF. Drawing the rest from reference TRBV7-8 and TRBJ1-6, the complete variable domain is GAGVSQSPRYKVAKRGQDVALRCDPISGHVSLFWYQQALGQGPEFLTYFQNEAQLDKSGLPSDRFFAERPEGSVSTLKIQRTQQEDSAVYLCASSMTQGSPNSPLHFGNGTRLTVT.

Here the CDR3 reads CATSRDRGRGYSYEQYF. The CDR3 nucleotides are TGTGCCACCAGCAGAGATAGGGGCAGGGGCTACTCCTACGAGCAGTACTTC. This chain connects TRBV15 to TRBJ2-7; a weak D match, TRBD1 (6 bases). The CDR3 is made up of 17 amino acids. Germline V lookup: CDR1 LNHNV, CDR2 YYDKDF (reference sequence). Trimming cost V 0 bases and J 0 bases, with 15 bases left between them.

The chain joins TRBV7-6 to TRBJ2-7, with D unclear. The germline V and J ends were trimmed by 5 bases and 4 bases, with 15 bases remaining between them. There are 14 residues in the CDR3. From germline, CDR1 is SGHVS and CDR2 FNYEAQ. CDR3 DNA sequence: TGTGCCAGCAGCCCCGGTTTCTTAAGTTACGAGCAGTACTTC. As protein: CASSPGFLSYEQYF.

V usage is TRBV9 and J usage is TRBJ1-2, with D hard to call. Trimming cost V 1 base and J 0 bases, with 13 bases left between them. This CDR3 spans 16 amino acids. Germline CDR1 reads SGDLS; CDR2 reads YYNGEE. The CDR3 DNA sequence: TGTGCCAGCAGCGTATACCCCGGGGAGACTAACTATGGCTACACCTTC. The encoded protein is CASSVYPGETNYGYTF.

The V and J genes are TRBV19 and TRBJ1-1; the D is unclear. V was clipped by 7 bases and J by 5 bases, with 14 bases between them. Per germline, CDR1 LNHDA and CDR2 SQIVND (reference sequence). The CDR3 length is 13 residues. CDR3 region: CASTAGYGTEAFF. In nucleotides, the CDR3 is TGTGCCAGTACAGCGGGGTATGGGACTGAAGCTTTCTTT.

The V call is TRBV29-1, the J call TRBJ1-2; D is perhaps TRBD1 (5 bases). Trimming removed 4 bases at V and 4 bases at J, with 13 bases between. The CDR3 contains 13 residues. Germline-derived CDR1 and CDR2 are SQVTM and ANQGSEA. CDR3 loop: CSVVREAPYGYTF. The CDR3 DNA reads as TGCAGCGTTGTCAGGGAGGCTCCCTATGGCTACACCTTC.

The genes are TRBV6-1 and TRBJ1-2, with D tentatively TRBD1 (6 bases). CDR3 length: 13 amino acids. V was clipped by 2 bases and J by 7 bases, with 11 bases between them. The V gene's germline CDR1 is MNHNS and CDR2 SASEGT. This chain's CDR3 is CASSEIRGRGYTF. The CDR3, as DNA: TGTGCCAGCAGTGAAATCAGGGGTCGTGGCTACACCTTC.

V is TRBV7-8 and J is TRBJ2-3; TRBD2 might be the D (6 bases). CDR3 length: 18 residues. Germline V gene sequence: CDR1 SGHVS, CDR2 FQNEAQ. V lost 7 bases and J 2 bases, leaving 25 bases between the germline ends. The CDR3 sequence is CASTLTSGTPIATDTQYF. The CDR3 DNA follows: TGTGCCAGCACGCTTACGTCCGGGACTCCAATTGCCACAGATACGCAGTATTTT.

V gene TRBV29-1 combines with J gene TRBJ2-5; the match to TRBD2 covers 16 bases. V was pared by 6 bases and J by 4 bases, with 8 bases of the junction left unmatched. This CDR3 region has 16 residues. Germline V gene lookup returns CDR1 SQVTM and CDR2 ANQGSEA. The CDR3 nucleotides are TGCAGCGTCGATGGGACTAGCGGGGGGGCCGGAGAGACCCAGTACTTC. Encoded protein: CSVDGTSGGAGETQYF.

V is TRBV28 and J is TRBJ2-4; D may be TRBD1 (8 bases). Germline CDR1 reads MDHEN; CDR2 reads SYDVKM. The V end lost 2 bases, the J end lost 6 bases, and 14 bases lay between the germline ends. The length of the CDR3 is 15 residues. DNA of the CDR3: TGTGCCAGCAGTTTAGAACAGGGGGGGATAAACATTCAGTACTTC. Translated, it gives CASSLEQGGINIQYF.

This chain links TRBV29-1 with TRBJ1-2; unclear D gene. The CDR3 loop spans 14 amino acids. Per the germline V gene, CDR1 is SQVTM and CDR2 is ANQGSEA. Trimming cost V 3 bases and J 2 bases, with 13 bases left between them. The CDR3 DNA reads as TGCAGCGTTGATGTCCAGGCTGGGAACTATGGCTACACCTTC. Its protein product is CSVDVQAGNYGYTF.

This rearrangement joins TRBV13 to TRBJ1-2; D remains ambiguous. CDR1 and CDR2 from the germline V gene are PRHDT and FYEKMQ (reference sequence). The V gene lost 3 bases and the J gene lost 5 bases, with 19 bases spanning the gap. This CDR3 comprises 16 residues. The DNA of the CDR3 is TGTGCCAGCAGCTTGGCGGACGGGGATTTTGGATATGGCTACACCTTC. It encodes CASSLADGDFGYGYTF.

The genes are TRBV12-5 and TRBJ2-1; 9 nucleotides match TRBD1. Trimming took 1 base from V and 9 from J; bases not matched to a gene: 13. Germline CDR1 and CDR2: LGHNT and FRNRAP. This CDR3 is built from 17 residues. CDR3 DNA: TGTGCTAGTGGTTTGGAGTCCGGACAGGGGTTCACCGGTGAGCAGTTCTTC. Amino acid sequence: CASGLESGQGFTGEQFF. Based on the CDR3 plus reference TRBV12-5 and TRBJ2-1, the full variable domain is DARVTQTPRHKVTEMGQEVTMRCQPILGHNTVFWYRQTMMQGLELLAYFRNRAPLDDSGMPKDRFSAEMPDATLATLKIQPSEPRDSAVYFCASGLESGQGFTGEQFFGPGTRLTVL.

The table lists this clone with a count of one. This chain joins TRBV18 and TRBJ2-3; 9 bases agree with TRBD1. V lost 2 bases, J lost 14 bases, and 5 bases stayed unmatched. Germline CDR1 reads KGHSH; CDR2 reads LQKENI. The CDR3 contains 12 residues. The CDR3 region has the DNA TGTGCCAGCTCACCAGTTGAGGACAGGGGGTATTTT. Encoded protein: CASSPVEDRGYF.

The chain is built from TRBV28 and TRBJ1-3; D unclear. Germline lookup yields CDR1 MDHEN and CDR2 SYDVKM. The CDR3 is 15 residues long. The V end lost 7 bases, the J end lost 3 bases, and 16 bases lay between the germline ends. The CDR3 coding sequence is TGTGCCAGCAACCCACCGGGATCTAGTGGAAACACCATATATTTT. Its translation is CASNPPGSSGNTIYF.

The chain couples TRBV9 to TRBJ2-7, with D possibly being TRBD1 (7 bases). Trimming took 6 bases from V and 5 from J, leaving 18 bases between them. CDR3 length equals 14 residues. Looked up from germline, CDR1 is SGDLS and CDR2 is YYNGEE. The CDR3, as DNA: TGTGCCAGCAACCGCGGGACAGAGGTGAACGAGCAGTACTTC. This translates into CASNRGTEVNEQYF.

V is TRBV7-3 and J is TRBJ2-5; D is possibly TRBD2 (6 bases). This CDR3 has 15 residues. The germline gives CDR1 SGHTA, CDR2 FQGTGA. Trimming removed 1 base at V and 5 bases at J, with 14 bases between. This CDR3 reads CASSLMGTAGETQYF. In DNA, the CDR3 is TGTGCCAGCAGCTTAATGGGGACTGCCGGGGAGACCCAGTACTTC.